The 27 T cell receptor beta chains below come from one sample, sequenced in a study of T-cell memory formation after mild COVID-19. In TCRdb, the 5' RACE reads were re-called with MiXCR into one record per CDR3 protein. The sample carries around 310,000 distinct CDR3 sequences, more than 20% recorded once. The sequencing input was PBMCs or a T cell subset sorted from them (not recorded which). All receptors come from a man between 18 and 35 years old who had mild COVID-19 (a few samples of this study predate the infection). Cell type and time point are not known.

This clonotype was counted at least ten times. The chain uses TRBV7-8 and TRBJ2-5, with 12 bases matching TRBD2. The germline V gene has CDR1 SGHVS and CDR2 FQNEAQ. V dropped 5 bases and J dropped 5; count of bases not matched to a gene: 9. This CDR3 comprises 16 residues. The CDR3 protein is CASSVLAGGQGETQYF. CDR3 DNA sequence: TGTGCCAGCAGCGTACTAGCGGGGGGCCAGGGGGAGACCCAGTACTTC.

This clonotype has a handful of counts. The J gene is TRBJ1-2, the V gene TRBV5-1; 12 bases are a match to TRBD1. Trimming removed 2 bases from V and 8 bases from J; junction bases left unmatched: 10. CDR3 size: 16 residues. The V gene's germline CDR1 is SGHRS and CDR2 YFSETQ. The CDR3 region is CASSLPSGTGGEGYTF. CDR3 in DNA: TGCGCCAGCAGCTTACCTTCCGGGACAGGGGGCGAGGGCTACACCTTC. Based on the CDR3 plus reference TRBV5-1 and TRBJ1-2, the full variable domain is KAGVTQTPRYLIKTRGQQVTLSCSPISGHRSVSWYQQTPGQGLQFLFEYFSETQRNKGNFPGRFSGRQFSNSRSEMNVSTLELGDSALYLCASSLPSGTGGEGYTFGSGTRLTVV.

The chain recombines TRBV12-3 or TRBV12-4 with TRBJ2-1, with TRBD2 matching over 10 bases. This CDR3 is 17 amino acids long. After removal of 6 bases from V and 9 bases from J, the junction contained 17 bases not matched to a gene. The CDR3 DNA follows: TGTGCCAGCAGACCCCGCGGGGCAAGCGGGGGGGTACGTGAGCAGTTCTTC. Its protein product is CASRPRGASGGVREQFF.

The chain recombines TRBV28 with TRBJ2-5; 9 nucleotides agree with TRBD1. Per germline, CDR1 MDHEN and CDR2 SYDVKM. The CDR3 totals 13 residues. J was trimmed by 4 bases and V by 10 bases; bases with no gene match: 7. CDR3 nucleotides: TGTGCCACGGGGACAGGGATTAGAGAGACCCAGTACTTC. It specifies CATGTGIRETQYF.

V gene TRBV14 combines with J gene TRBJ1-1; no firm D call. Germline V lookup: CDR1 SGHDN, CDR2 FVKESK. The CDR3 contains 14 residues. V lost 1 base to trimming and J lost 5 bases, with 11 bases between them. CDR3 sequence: CASSQVDGYTEAFF. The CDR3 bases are TGTGCCAGCAGCCAAGTTGACGGGTATACTGAAGCTTTCTTT.

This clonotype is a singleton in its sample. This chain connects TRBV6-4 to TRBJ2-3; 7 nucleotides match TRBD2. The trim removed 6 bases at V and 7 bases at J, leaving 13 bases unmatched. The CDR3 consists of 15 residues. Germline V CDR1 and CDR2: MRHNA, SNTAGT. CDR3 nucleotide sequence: TGTGCCAGCAGCGAGTCCCGGGGGGACGGGTATACGCAGTATTTT. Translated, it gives CASSESRGDGYTQYF.

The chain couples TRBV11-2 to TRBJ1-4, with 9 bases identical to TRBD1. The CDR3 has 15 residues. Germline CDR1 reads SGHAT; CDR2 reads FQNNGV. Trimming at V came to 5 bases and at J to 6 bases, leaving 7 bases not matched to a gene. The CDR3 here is CASSGLGQGDEKLFF. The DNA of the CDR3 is TGTGCCAGCAGCGGATTGGGACAGGGCGATGAAAAACTGTTTTTT.

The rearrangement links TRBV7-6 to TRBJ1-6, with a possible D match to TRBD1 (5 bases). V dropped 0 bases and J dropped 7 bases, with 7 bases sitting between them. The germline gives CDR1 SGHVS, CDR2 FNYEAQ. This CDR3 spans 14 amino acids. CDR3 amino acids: CASSLAQENSPLHF. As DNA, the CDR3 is TGTGCCAGCAGCTTAGCACAGGAAAATTCACCCCTCCACTTT. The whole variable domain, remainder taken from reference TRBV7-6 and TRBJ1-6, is GAGVSQSPRYKVTKRGQDVALRCDPISGHVSLYWYRQALGQGPEFLTYFNYEAQQDKSGLPNDRFSAERPEGSISTLTIQRTEQRDSAMYRCASSLAQENSPLHFGNGTRLTVT.

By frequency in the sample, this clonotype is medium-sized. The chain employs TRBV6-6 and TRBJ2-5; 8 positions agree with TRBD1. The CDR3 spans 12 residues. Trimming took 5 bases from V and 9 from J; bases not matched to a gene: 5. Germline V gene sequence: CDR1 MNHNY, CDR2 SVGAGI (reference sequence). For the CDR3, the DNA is TGTGCCAGCAGTGCAGGGGGCGGGTCCCAGTACTTC. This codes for CASSAGGGSQYF.

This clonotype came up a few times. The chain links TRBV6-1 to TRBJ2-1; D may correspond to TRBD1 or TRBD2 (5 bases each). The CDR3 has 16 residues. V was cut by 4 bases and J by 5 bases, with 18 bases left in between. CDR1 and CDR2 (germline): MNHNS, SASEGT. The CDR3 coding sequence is TGTGCCAGCAGTGTCCTGACCGGGACCCGAGACAATGAGCAGTTCTTC. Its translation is CASSVLTGTRDNEQFF.

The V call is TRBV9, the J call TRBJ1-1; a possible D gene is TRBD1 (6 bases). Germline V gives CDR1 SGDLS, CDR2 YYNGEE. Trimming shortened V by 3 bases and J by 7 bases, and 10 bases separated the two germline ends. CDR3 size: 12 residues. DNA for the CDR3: TGTGCCAGCAGCGAGGGGGTTGGTGAAGCTTTCTTT. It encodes CASSEGVGEAFF.

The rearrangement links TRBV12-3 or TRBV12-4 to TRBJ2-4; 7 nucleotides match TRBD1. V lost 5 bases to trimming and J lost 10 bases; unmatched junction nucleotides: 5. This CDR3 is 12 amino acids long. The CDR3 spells CASSPGTEIQYF. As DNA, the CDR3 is TGTGCCAGCAGTCCCGGGACAGAAATTCAGTACTTC.

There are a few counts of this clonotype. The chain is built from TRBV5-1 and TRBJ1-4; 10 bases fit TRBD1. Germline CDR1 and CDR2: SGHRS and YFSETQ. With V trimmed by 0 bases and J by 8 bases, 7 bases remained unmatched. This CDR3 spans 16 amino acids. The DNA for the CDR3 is TGCGCCAGCAGCTTGGACCTCGGACAGGGGGTGGAAAAACTGTTTTTT. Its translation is CASSLDLGQGVEKLFF.

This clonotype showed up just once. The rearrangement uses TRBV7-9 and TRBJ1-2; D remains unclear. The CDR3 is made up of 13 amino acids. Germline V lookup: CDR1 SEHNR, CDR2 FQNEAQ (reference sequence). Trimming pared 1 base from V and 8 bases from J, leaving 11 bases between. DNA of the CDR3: TGTGCCAGCAGCTTAGACTGGGTAGACGGCTACACCTTC. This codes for CASSLDWVDGYTF.

CDR3 DNA sequence: TGTGCCAGCAGCTTCTCCGGGACTGGAAACACCATATATTTT. Its protein product is CASSFSGTGNTIYF. This chain joins TRBV7-9 and TRBJ1-3; D remains ambiguous. The germline V gene has CDR1 SEHNR and CDR2 FQNEAQ (reference sequence). The V and J ends lost 3 bases and 2 bases respectively, with 8 bases between them. This CDR3 region has 14 residues.

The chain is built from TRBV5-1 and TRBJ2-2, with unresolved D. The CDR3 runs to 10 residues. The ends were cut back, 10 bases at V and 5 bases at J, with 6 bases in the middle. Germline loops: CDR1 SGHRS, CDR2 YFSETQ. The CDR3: CAGYTGELFF. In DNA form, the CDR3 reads TGCGCCGGTTATACCGGGGAGCTGTTTTTT.

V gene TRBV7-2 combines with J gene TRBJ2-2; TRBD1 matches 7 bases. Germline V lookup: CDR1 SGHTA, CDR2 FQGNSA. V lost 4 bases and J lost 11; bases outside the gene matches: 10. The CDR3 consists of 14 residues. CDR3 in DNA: TGTGCCAGCAGCTCCCAGGACAGGCTCGCCGAGCTGTTTTTT. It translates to CASSSQDRLAELFF.

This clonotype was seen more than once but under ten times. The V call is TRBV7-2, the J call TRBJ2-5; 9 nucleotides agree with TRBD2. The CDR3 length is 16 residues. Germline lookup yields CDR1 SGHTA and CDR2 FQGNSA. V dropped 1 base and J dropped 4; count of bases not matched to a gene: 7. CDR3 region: CASSLGGGAFGETQYF. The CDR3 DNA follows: TGTGCCAGCAGCTTAGGCGGGGGGGCATTTGGAGAGACCCAGTACTTC.

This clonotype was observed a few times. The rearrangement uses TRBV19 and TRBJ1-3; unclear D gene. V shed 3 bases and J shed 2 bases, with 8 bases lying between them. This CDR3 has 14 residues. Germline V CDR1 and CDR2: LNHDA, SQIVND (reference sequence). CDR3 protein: CASSMVGTGNTIYF. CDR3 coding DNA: TGTGCCAGTAGTATGGTCGGGACTGGAAACACCATATATTTT. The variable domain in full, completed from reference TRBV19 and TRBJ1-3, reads DGGITQSPKYLFRKEGQNVTLSCEQNLNHDAMYWYRQDPGQGLRLIYYSQIVNDFQKGDIAEGYSVSREKKESFPLTVTSAQKNPTAFYLCASSMVGTGNTIYFGEGSWLTVV.

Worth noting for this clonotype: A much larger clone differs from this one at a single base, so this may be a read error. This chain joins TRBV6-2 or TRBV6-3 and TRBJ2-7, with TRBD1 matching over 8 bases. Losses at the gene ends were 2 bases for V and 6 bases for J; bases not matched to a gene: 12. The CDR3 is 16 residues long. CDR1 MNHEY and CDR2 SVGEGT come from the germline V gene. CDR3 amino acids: CASSYARDRHRVEQYV. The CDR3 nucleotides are TGTGCCAGCAGTTACGCTCGGGACAGGCACCGGGTCGAGCAGTACGTC.

CDR3 residues: CASRPGTDSSSSYEQYF. CDR3 bases: TGTGCCAGCAGGCCCGGGACAGACTCATCAAGCTCCTACGAGCAGTACTTC. The chain is built from TRBV7-9 and TRBJ2-7; 7 positions match TRBD1. CDR3 size: 17 residues. The V and J ends lost 6 bases and 0 bases, in that order; junction bases with no gene match: 14. Per the germline V gene, CDR1 is SEHNR and CDR2 is FQNEAQ (reference sequence).

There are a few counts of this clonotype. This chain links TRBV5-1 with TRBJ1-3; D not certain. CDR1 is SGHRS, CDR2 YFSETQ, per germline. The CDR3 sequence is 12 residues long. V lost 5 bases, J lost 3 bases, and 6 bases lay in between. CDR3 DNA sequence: TGCGCCAGCAGGGGTGATGGAAACACCATATATTTT. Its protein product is CASRGDGNTIYF. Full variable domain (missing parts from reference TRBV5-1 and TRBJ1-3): KAGVTQTPRYLIKTRGQQVTLSCSPISGHRSVSWYQQTPGQGLQFLFEYFSETQRNKGNFPGRFSGRQFSNSRSEMNVSTLELGDSALYLCASRGDGNTIYFGEGSWLTVV.

CDR3 sequence reads: CASTRGGPDEQFF. The CDR3, as DNA: TGTGCCAGCACCCGGGGGGGCCCTGATGAGCAGTTCTTC. The rearrangement joins TRBV7-2 to TRBJ2-1; 8 positions agree with TRBD2. CDR1 is SGHTA and CDR2 is FQGNSA in the germline V gene. V shed 7 bases, J shed 8 bases, and the junction held 7 bases outside the gene matches. The CDR3 spans 13 residues.

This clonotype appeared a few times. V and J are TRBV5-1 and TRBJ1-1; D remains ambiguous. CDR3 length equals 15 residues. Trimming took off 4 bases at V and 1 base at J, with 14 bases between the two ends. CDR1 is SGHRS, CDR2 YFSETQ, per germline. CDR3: CASSPIRPQNTEAFF. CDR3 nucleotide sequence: TGCGCCAGCAGCCCAATCAGACCCCAGAACACTGAAGCTTTCTTT.

DNA for the CDR3: TGTGCCAGCAGTCTTCGTAGATCGGACCGGGGCGGGATTGAAGCTTTCTTT. It codes for CASSLRRSDRGGIEAFF. This chain joins TRBV27 and TRBJ1-1; the D gene is possibly TRBD1 (5 bases). The V gene's germline CDR1 is MNHEY and CDR2 SMNVEV (reference sequence). The CDR3 runs 17 residues. V lost 5 bases and J 7 bases, leaving 26 bases between the germline ends.

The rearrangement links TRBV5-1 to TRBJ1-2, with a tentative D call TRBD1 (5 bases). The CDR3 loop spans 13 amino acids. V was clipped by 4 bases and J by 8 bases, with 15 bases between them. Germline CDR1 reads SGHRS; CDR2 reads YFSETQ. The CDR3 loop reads CASSVPGPDGYTF. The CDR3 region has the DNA TGCGCCAGCAGCGTTCCGGGACCGGACGGCTACACCTTC.

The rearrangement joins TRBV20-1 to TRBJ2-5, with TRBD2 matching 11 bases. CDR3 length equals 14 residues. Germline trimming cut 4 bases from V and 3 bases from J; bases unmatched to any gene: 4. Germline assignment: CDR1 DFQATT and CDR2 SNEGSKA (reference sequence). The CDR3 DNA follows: TGCAGTGCTACACAGACTAGCGGGAAAGAGACCCAGTACTTC. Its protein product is CSATQTSGKETQYF.